The 26 T cell receptor beta chains in this list originate from one sample, sequenced in a study of T cell changes during pregnancy in multiple sclerosis. TCRdb's table, derived via immunoSEQ multiplex PCR, lists solely in-frame clones and lacks some. The profile shows around 44,000 clones, roughly 90% of them singletons. The material sequenced was CD4+ T cells from peripheral blood mononuclear cells, taken in the second trimester of pregnancy. The source is a female donor with multiple sclerosis, enrolled in a pregnancy study.

V usage is TRBV28 and J usage is TRBJ1-2, with D perhaps matching TRBD1 (5 bases). This CDR3 spans 16 amino acids. V dropped 5 bases and J dropped 2 bases, with 18 bases sitting between them. CDR1 and CDR2 from the germline V gene are MDHEN and SYDVKM. The CDR3 loop is CASSPLQGSGNYGYTF. The CDR3, as DNA: TGTGCCAGCAGTCCCCTGCAGGGATCAGGGAACTATGGCTACACCTTC.

The chain couples TRBV5-1 to TRBJ2-7; no reliable D call. The CDR3 runs 13 residues. Per germline, CDR1 SGHRS and CDR2 YFSETQ. V lost 3 bases, J lost 4 bases, and 11 bases lay in between. The chain's CDR3 is CASSYDIKYEQYF. Here the CDR3 DNA reads TGCGCCAGCAGCTATGACATAAAATACGAGCAGTACTTC.

The chain uses TRBV4-1 and TRBJ2-2, with 10 positions matching TRBD2. The germline V gene has CDR1 MGHRA and CDR2 YSYEKL. This CDR3 has 16 amino acids. V was clipped by 2 bases and J by 3 bases; unmatched bases: 3. CDR3 region: CASSQYGTSDTGELFF. CDR3 sequence (DNA): TGCGCCAGCAGCCAATACGGGACTAGCGACACCGGGGAGCTGTTTTTT.

V usage is TRBV27 and J usage is TRBJ2-7; 10 bases fit TRBD2. The V and J ends lost 5 bases and 2 bases, in that order; junction bases with no gene match: 12. This CDR3 comprises 17 residues. Germline loops: CDR1 MNHEY, CDR2 SMNVEV (reference sequence). For the CDR3, the DNA is TGTGCCAGCAGTAGACTCTTCACTAGCGGGGTTCCCTACGAGCAGTACTTC. Encoded protein: CASSRLFTSGVPYEQYF.

This chain links TRBV4-2 with TRBJ2-7; 8 bases match TRBD2. J gave up 5 bases and V 4 bases, and 13 bases lay outside the gene matches. This CDR3 contains 16 residues. CDR1 LGHNA and CDR2 YNFKEQ come from the germline V gene. The DNA of the CDR3 is TGTGCCAGCAGCCCCCGTTTTCAAGCGGGAGCTCACGAGCAGTACTTC. It is translated as CASSPRFQAGAHEQYF.

This chain links TRBV13 with TRBJ2-2, with D perhaps TRBD1 (6 bases). This CDR3 comprises 15 residues. V was pared by 2 bases and J by 1 base, with 8 bases between. CDR1 is PRHDT and CDR2 is FYEKMQ in the germline V gene (reference sequence). In DNA, the CDR3 is TGTGCCAGCAGCTTAAAGACAGGGAACACCGGGGAGCTGTTTTTT. This translates into CASSLKTGNTGELFF.

V gene TRBV2 combines with J gene TRBJ2-1; maybe TRBD1 (7 bases). The CDR3 totals 14 residues. V lost 4 bases and J lost 7, with 14 bases in between. CDR1 and CDR2 (germline): SNHLY, FYNNEI. In DNA form, the CDR3 reads TGTGCCAGCAGTGCTGTCAGGGGGAGGAATGAGCAGTTCTTC. Translating it yields CASSAVRGRNEQFF.

This chain connects TRBV18 to TRBJ2-7, with D uncertain. Per germline, CDR1 KGHSH and CDR2 LQKENI. The germline V and J ends were trimmed by 5 bases and 2 bases, with 10 bases remaining between them. The CDR3 has 13 residues. CDR3 nucleotide sequence: TGTGCCAGCTCAGGTATGACTGCCTACGAGCAGTACTTC. Amino acid sequence: CASSGMTAYEQYF.

V and J are TRBV4-2 and TRBJ2-7; TRBD1 agrees at 11 bases. Per germline, CDR1 LGHNA and CDR2 YNFKEQ. This CDR3 has 14 amino acids. The J segment lost 5 bases and the V segment lost 1 base, leaving 1 base of the junction unmatched. This CDR3 is CASSQVGQGDEQYF. Written as DNA, the CDR3 is TGTGCCAGCAGCCAAGTGGGACAGGGGGACGAGCAGTACTTC.

The CDR3 nucleotides are TGTGCCAGCACCCAGGGTCCTGGCAATCAGCCCCAGCATTTT. Translation gives CASTQGPGNQPQHF. The chain is built from TRBV7-3 and TRBJ1-5; weak D call: TRBD1 (5 bases). The CDR3 consists of 14 residues. Germline V gives CDR1 SGHTA, CDR2 FQGTGA. V lost 7 bases and J 2 bases, leaving 12 bases between the germline ends.

This clone was seen a few times. V gene TRBV6-1 combines with J gene TRBJ2-3; D is possibly TRBD2 (6 bases). V was clipped by 4 bases and J by 5 bases, with 13 bases between them. Germline V gene sequence: CDR1 MNHNS, CDR2 SASEGT. This CDR3 contains 14 residues. The CDR3 sequence: CASSVTSSEDTQYF. CDR3 sequence (DNA): TGTGCCAGCAGTGTCACTAGCTCGGAAGATACGCAGTATTTT.

The rearrangement joins TRBV5-1 to TRBJ2-1; possible D gene TRBD2, 5 bases. Germline V gene sequence: CDR1 SGHRS, CDR2 YFSETQ. The CDR3 has 17 amino acids. The V and J ends lost 4 bases and 4 bases respectively, with 21 bases between them. CDR3 nucleotide sequence: TGCGCCAGCAGCCGGACTCTCGAAGCGGCCGAATACAATGAGCAGTTCTTC. It encodes CASSRTLEAAEYNEQFF.

The J gene is TRBJ2-2, the V gene TRBV25-1, with TRBD1 identical over 8 bases. This CDR3 has 13 amino acids. Trimming cost V 3 bases and J 8 bases; bases outside gene matches: 2. Germline CDR1 and CDR2: MGHDK and SYGVNS. DNA for the CDR3: TGTGCCAGCAGTGAGACAGGGGCTGGGGAGCTGTTTTTT. Translating it yields CASSETGAGELFF.

The chain carries TRBV7-8 and TRBJ2-3; 8 bases agree with TRBD2. This CDR3 is 21 amino acids long. V shed 5 bases and J 2 bases; nucleotides not matched to a gene: 24. Germline V gives CDR1 SGHVS, CDR2 FQNEAQ. The CDR3 DNA sequence: TGTGCCAGCAGCCGGAGGGGGAGGGCTAGCGGGTCCAGGTCCTTCACAGATACGCAGTATTTT. Protein product: CASSRRGRASGSRSFTDTQYF. Using reference TRBV7-8 and TRBJ2-3 for the parts outside the CDR3, the full variable domain is GAGVSQSPRYKVAKRGQDVALRCDPISGHVSLFWYQQALGQGPEFLTYFQNEAQLDKSGLPSDRFFAERPEGSVSTLKIQRTQQEDSAVYLCASSRRGRASGSRSFTDTQYFGPGTRLTVL.

This rearrangement joins TRBV27 to TRBJ2-3, with a weak D call TRBD2 (6 bases). This CDR3 spans 18 amino acids. Germline loops: CDR1 MNHEY, CDR2 SMNVEV (reference sequence). The V and J ends lost 3 bases and 0 bases respectively, with 19 bases between them. This CDR3 reads CASSFPGPGGTSTDTQYF. The CDR3 bases are TGTGCCAGCAGTTTCCCCGGGCCCGGGGGTACCAGCACAGATACGCAGTATTTT.

This clone was detected only once. This rearrangement joins TRBV4-2 to TRBJ2-3; 9 positions agree with TRBD2. The CDR3 runs to 16 residues. Germline V gene data show CDR1 as LGHNA and CDR2 as YNFKEQ. V shed 1 base and J 4 bases; nucleotides not matched to a gene: 6. The CDR3 loop is CASSQVGGRASDTQYF. The DNA for the CDR3 is TGTGCCAGCAGCCAAGTGGGCGGGAGGGCTTCAGATACGCAGTATTTT.

The V gene is TRBV20-1, the J gene TRBJ2-5, with 7 bases identical to TRBD2. J lost 5 bases, V lost 3 bases, and 0 bases had no gene match. The CDR3 runs to 11 residues. The V gene's germline CDR1 is DFQATT and CDR2 SNEGSKA (reference sequence). In nucleotides, the CDR3 is TGCAGTGCTAGGGGGGGGGAGACCCAGTACTTC. Amino acids: CSARGGETQYF.

The rearrangement joins TRBV2 to TRBJ2-1; D gene unclear. V was clipped by 5 bases and J by 8 bases, with 19 bases between them. CDR1 SNHLY and CDR2 FYNNEI come from the germline V gene. This CDR3 region has 15 residues. As DNA, the CDR3 is TGTGCCAGCAGTCGAGACTCCACCCCAAGTGATGAGCAGTTCTTC. Its protein product is CASSRDSTPSDEQFF.

The V gene is TRBV7-2, the J gene TRBJ1-5, with D unclear. The ends were cut back, 2 bases at V and 0 bases at J, with 5 bases in the middle. Germline V lookup: CDR1 SGHTA, CDR2 FQGNSA. There are 14 residues in the CDR3. This CDR3 reads CASSLTVSNQPQHF. The CDR3 nucleotides read TGTGCCAGCAGCTTAACAGTTAGCAATCAGCCCCAGCATTTT.

J is TRBJ2-7 and V is TRBV11-2, with TRBD2 matching 8 bases. The CDR3 is 13 residues long. Germline V gene data show CDR1 as SGHAT and CDR2 as FQNNGV. Trimming at V came to 1 base and at J to 6 bases, leaving 2 bases not matched to a gene. CDR3 in amino acids: CASSLGSGSEQYF. CDR3 in DNA: TGTGCCAGCAGCTTAGGCAGCGGGAGCGAGCAGTACTTC.

This chain uses TRBV29-1 with TRBJ1-1, with 9 bases that match TRBD1. The CDR3 runs 14 residues. Germline V gives CDR1 SQVTM, CDR2 ANQGSEA. The ends lost 7 bases at V and 1 base at J; junction bases unmatched: 7. CDR3 sequence reads: CSAKGGQGNTEAFF. The DNA for the CDR3 is TGCAGCGCTAAGGGGGGACAGGGGAACACTGAAGCTTTCTTT.

The chain has TRBV5-6 and TRBJ2-3, with 9 bases identical to TRBD2. The CDR3 is 14 residues long. V shed 4 bases, J shed 6 bases, and the junction held 6 bases outside the gene matches. Germline V CDR1 and CDR2: SGHDT, YYEEEE. Here the CDR3 reads CASSLGLATDTQYF. In DNA, the CDR3 is TGTGCCAGCAGCCTCGGACTAGCGACCGATACGCAGTATTTT. Filled out from reference TRBV5-6 and TRBJ2-3, the complete variable domain reads DAGVTQSPTHLIKTRGQQVTLRCSPKSGHDTVSWYQQALGQGPQFIFQYYEEEERQRGNFPDRFSGHQFPNYSSELNVNALLLGDSALYLCASSLGLATDTQYFGPGTRLTVL.

V gene TRBV19 combines with J gene TRBJ2-5, with 11 bases lining up with TRBD1. This CDR3 comprises 15 residues. After removal of 5 bases from V and 4 bases from J, the junction contained 6 bases not matched to a gene. Germline CDR1 reads LNHDA; CDR2 reads SQIVND (reference sequence). CDR3 protein: CASSPRTGGAETQYF. The CDR3 DNA sequence: TGTGCCAGTAGTCCCCGGACAGGGGGCGCAGAGACCCAGTACTTC.

CDR3 nucleotide sequence: TGTGCCAGCAAGGTTACTAGCGGGACCCCCGGTGAGCAGTTCTTC. It translates to CASKVTSGTPGEQFF. This rearrangement joins TRBV2 to TRBJ2-1; 10 positions agree with TRBD2. J was trimmed by 9 bases and V by 7 bases; bases with no gene match: 12. The CDR3 sequence is 15 residues long. CDR1 is SNHLY and CDR2 is FYNNEI in the germline V gene.

V usage is TRBV28 and J usage is TRBJ2-3, with TRBD1 matching over 8 bases. The CDR3 is 15 residues long. Looked up from germline, CDR1 is MDHEN and CDR2 is SYDVKM. V shed 5 bases, J shed 4 bases, and the junction held 8 bases outside the gene matches. DNA for the CDR3: TGTGCCAGCAGTCTCACCGGACAGGGCCCAGATACGCAGTATTTT. Amino acids: CASSLTGQGPDTQYF.

The chain links TRBV29-1 to TRBJ1-1; 7 bases map to TRBD1. Germline CDR1 reads SQVTM; CDR2 reads ANQGSEA. There are 13 residues in the CDR3. V dropped 8 bases and J dropped 2; count of bases not matched to a gene: 8. As DNA, the CDR3 is TGCAGCATCCTCCGGGACAGTAACACTGAAGCTTTCTTT. Its protein product is CSILRDSNTEAFF.